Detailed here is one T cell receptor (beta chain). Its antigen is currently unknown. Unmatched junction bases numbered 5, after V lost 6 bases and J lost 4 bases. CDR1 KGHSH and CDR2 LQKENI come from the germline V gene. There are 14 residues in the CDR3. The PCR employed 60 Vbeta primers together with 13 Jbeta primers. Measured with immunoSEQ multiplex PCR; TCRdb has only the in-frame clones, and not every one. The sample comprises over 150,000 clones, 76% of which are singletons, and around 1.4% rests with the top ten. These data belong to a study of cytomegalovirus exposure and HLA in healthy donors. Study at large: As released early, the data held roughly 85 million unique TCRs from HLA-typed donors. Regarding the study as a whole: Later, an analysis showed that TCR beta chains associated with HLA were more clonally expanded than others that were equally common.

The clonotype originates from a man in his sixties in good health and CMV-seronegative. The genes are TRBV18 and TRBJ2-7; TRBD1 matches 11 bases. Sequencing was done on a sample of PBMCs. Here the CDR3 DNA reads TGTGCCAGCTCCCTGGGACAGGGGGAGTACGAGCAGTACTTC. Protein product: CASSLGQGEYEQYF.